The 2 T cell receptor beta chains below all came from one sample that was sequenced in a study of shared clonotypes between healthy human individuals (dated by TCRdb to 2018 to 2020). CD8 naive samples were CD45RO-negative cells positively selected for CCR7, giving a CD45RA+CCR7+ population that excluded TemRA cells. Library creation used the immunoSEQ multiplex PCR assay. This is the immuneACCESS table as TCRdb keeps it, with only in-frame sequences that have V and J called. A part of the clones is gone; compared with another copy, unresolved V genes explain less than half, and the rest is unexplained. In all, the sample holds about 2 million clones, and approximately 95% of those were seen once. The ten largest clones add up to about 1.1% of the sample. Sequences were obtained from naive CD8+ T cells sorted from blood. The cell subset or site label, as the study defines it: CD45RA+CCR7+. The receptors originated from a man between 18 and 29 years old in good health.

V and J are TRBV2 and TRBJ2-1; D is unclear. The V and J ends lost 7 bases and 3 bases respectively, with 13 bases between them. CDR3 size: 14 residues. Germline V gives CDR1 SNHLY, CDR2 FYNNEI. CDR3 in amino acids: CASTLDRNYNEQFF. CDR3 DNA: TGTGCCAGCACCCTGGACCGGAACTACAATGAGCAGTTCTTC.

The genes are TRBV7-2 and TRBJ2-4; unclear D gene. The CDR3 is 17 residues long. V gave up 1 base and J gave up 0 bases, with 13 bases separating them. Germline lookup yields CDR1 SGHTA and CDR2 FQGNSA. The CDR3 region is CASSLVGLGVAKNIQYF. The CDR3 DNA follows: TGTGCCAGCAGCTTAGTGGGTCTAGGAGTAGCCAAAAACATTCAGTACTTC.